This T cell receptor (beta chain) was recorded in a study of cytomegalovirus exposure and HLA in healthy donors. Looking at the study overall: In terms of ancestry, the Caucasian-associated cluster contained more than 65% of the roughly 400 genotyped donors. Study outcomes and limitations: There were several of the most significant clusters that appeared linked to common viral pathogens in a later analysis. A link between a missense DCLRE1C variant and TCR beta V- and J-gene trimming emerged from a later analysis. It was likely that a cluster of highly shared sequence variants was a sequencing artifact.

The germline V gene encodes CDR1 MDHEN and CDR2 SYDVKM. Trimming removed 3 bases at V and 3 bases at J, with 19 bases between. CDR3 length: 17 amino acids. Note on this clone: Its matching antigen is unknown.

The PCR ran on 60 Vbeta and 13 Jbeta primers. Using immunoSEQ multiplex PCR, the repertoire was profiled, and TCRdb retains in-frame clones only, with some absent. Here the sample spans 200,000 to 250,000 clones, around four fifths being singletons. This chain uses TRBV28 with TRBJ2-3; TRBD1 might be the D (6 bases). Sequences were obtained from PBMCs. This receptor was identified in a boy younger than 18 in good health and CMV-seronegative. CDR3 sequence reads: CASSLDPTGSATDTQYF. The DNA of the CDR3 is TGTGCCAGCAGTTTGGATCCTACAGGGTCTGCGACAGATACGCAGTATTTT.